The 7 T cell receptor beta chains below were found in one sample sequenced in a study of neoadjuvant nivolumab and ipilimumab in lung cancer. Only in-frame clones appear in the TCRdb table, and some are missing; sequencing was by immunoSEQ multiplex PCR. The sample has about 15,000 clones, about two thirds seen once. Sample: peripheral blood, taken after neoadjuvant nivolumab, alone or with ipilimumab, at or shortly before surgery. The source is an adult with non-small cell lung cancer.

V and J are TRBV25-1 and TRBJ2-7; no definite D call. Trimming left V 2 bases short and J 3 bases short, with 5 bases between. Germline CDR1 reads MGHDK; CDR2 reads SYGVNS. The CDR3 length is 12 residues. The CDR3: CASSEDGYEQYF. DNA for the CDR3: TGTGCCAGCAGTGAAGACGGCTACGAGCAGTACTTC.

This chain uses TRBV18 with TRBJ2-5; D unclear. The CDR3 length is 13 residues. Germline assignment: CDR1 KGHSH and CDR2 LQKENI. The ends were cut back, 3 bases at V and 2 bases at J, with 7 bases in the middle. The CDR3 bases are TGTGCCAGCTCACCCGGAGTTCAAGAGACCCAGTACTTC. Amino acids: CASSPGVQETQYF. Supplemented by reference TRBV18 and TRBJ2-5, the full variable domain reads NAGVMQNPRHLVRRRGQEARLRCSPMKGHSHVYWYRQLPEEGLKFMVYLQKENIIDESGMPKERFSAEFPKEGPSILRIQQVVRGDSAAYFCASSPGVQETQYFGPGTRLLVL.

Here the CDR3 DNA reads TGTGCCAGCAGCTCATCGCTCGGGGACCACTACAATGAGCAGTTCTTC. This gives the protein CASSSSLGDHYNEQFF. The V and J genes are TRBV7-9 and TRBJ2-1; D could derive from TRBD1 or TRBD2 (5 bases each). CDR3 size: 16 residues. The V end lost 4 bases, the J end lost 3 bases, and 16 bases lay between the germline ends. Germline assignment: CDR1 SEHNR and CDR2 FQNEAQ (reference sequence).

The rearrangement uses TRBV7-9 and TRBJ1-2; D unclear. The V end lost 3 bases, the J end lost 6 bases, and 8 bases lay between the germline ends. The germline V gene encodes CDR1 SEHNR and CDR2 FQNEAQ (reference sequence). The CDR3 is made up of 12 amino acids. The CDR3 nucleotides read TGTGCCAGCAGCTTCCTACCAGATGGCTACACCTTC. The encoded protein is CASSFLPDGYTF.

The chain recombines TRBV5-4 with TRBJ2-1; 10 positions agree with TRBD2. The CDR3 has 16 amino acids. The junction had 9 bases not matched to a gene; V was cut back by 0 bases and J by 9 bases. CDR1 is SGHNT, CDR2 YYREEE, per germline (reference sequence). CDR3 residues: CASSLGLAGAYIEQFF. CDR3 coding DNA: TGTGCCAGCAGCTTGGGCCTAGCGGGAGCCTATATTGAGCAGTTCTTC.

The chain links TRBV6-6 to TRBJ2-7, with D possibly TRBD1 on 6 matching bases. Trimming pared 6 bases from V and 6 bases from J, leaving 15 bases between. The CDR3 is 13 amino acids. The germline V gene encodes CDR1 MNHNY and CDR2 SVGAGI (reference sequence). The CDR3 loop reads CASRKTGNGEQYF. As DNA, the CDR3 is TGTGCCAGCAGAAAAACAGGGAACGGCGAGCAGTACTTC.

The V gene is TRBV2, the J gene TRBJ2-5; unclear D gene. The CDR3 contains 15 residues. The V gene's germline CDR1 is SNHLY and CDR2 FYNNEI. Trimming removed 4 bases from V and 1 base from J, with 13 bases in between. The CDR3 sequence: CASSALGIAQETQYF. Written as DNA, the CDR3 is TGTGCCAGCAGTGCTTTGGGAATCGCCCAAGAGACCCAGTACTTC.